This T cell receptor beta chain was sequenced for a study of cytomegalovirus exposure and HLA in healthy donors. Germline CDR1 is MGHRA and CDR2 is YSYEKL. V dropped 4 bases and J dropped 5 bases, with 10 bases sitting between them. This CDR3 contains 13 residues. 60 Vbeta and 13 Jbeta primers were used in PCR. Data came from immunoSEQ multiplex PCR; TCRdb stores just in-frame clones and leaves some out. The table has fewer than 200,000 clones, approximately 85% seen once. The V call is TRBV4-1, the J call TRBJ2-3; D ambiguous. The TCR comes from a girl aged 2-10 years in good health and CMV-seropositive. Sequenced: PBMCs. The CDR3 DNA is TGCGCCAGCAGCCTCAGATCCAGAGATACGCAGTATTTT. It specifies CASSLRSRDTQYF.